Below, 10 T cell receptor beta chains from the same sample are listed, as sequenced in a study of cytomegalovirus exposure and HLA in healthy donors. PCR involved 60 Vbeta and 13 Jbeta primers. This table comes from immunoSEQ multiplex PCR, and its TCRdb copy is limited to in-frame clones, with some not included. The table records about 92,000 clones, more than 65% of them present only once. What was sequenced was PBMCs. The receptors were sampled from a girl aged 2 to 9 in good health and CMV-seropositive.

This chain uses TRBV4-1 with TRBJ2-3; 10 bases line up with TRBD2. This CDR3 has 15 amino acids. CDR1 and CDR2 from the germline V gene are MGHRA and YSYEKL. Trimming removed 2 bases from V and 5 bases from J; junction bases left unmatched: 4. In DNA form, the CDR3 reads TGCGCCAGCAGCCAAAGCGGGAGGGCCGAAGATACGCAGTATTTT. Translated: CASSQSGRAEDTQYF.

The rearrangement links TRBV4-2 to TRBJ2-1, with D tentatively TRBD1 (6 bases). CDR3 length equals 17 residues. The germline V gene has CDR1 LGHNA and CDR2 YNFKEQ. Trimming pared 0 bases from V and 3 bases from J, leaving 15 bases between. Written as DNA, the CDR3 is TGTGCCAGCAGCCAAGAAAGTAGACAGGTCCGCTACAATGAGCAGTTCTTC. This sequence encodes CASSQESRQVRYNEQFF.

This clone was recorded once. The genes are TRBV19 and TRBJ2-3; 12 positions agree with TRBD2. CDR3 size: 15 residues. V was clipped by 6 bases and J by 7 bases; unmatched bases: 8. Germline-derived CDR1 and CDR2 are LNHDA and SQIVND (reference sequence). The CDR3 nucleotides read TGTGCCAGTAGCCCTGCTAGCGGGAGGGTGTATACGCAGTATTTT. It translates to CASSPASGRVYTQYF.

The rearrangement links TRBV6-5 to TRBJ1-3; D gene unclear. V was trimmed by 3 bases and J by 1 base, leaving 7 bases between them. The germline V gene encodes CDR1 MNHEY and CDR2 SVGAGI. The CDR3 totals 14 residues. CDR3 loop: CASSYESSGNTIYF. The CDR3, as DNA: TGTGCCAGCAGTTATGAGTCGTCTGGAAACACCATATATTTT.

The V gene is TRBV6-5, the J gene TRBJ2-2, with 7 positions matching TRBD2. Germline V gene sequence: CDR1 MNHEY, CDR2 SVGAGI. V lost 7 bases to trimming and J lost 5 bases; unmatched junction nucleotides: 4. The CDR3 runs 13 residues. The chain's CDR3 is CASIPGGTGELFF. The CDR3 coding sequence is TGTGCCAGCATCCCCGGGGGGACCGGGGAGCTGTTTTTT.

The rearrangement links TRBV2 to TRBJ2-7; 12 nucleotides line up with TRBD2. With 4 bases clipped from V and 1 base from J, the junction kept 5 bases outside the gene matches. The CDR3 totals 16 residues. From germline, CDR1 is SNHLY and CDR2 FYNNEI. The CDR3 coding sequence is TGTGCCAGCAGTGTTGTGACTAGCGGGGGATCCTACGAGCAGTACTTC. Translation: CASSVVTSGGSYEQYF.

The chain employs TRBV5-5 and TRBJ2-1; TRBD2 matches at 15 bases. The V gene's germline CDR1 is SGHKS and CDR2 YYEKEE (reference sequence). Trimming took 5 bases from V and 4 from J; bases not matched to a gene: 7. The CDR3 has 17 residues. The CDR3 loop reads CASRPGLAGGRYNEQFF. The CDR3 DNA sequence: TGTGCCAGCAGACCGGGACTAGCGGGAGGCAGATACAATGAGCAGTTCTTC.

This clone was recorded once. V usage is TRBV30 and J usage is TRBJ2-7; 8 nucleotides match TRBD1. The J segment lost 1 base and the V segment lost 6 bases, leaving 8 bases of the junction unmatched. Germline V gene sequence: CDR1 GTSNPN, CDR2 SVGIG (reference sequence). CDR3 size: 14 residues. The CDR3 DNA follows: TGTGCCTGTAATGGGGACAGGTGGTCCTACGAGCAGTACTTC. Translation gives CACNGDRWSYEQYF. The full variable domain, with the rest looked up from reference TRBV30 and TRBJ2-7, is SQTIHQWPATLVQPVGSPLSLECTVEGTSNPNLYWYRQAAGRGLQLLFYSVGIGQISSEVPQNLSASRPQDRQFILSSKKLLLSDSGFYLCACNGDRWSYEQYFGPGTRLTVT.

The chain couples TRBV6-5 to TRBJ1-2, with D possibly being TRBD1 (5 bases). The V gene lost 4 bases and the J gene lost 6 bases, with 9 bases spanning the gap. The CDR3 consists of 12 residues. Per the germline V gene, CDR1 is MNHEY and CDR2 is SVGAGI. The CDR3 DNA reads TGTGCCAGCAGTTTGAGCAGGGATGGCTACACCTTC. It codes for CASSLSRDGYTF.

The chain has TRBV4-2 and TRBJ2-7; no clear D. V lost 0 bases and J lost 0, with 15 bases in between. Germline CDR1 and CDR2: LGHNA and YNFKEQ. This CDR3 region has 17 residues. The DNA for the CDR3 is TGTGCCAGCAGCCAAGATTCCATAACATGGAGCTCCTACGAGCAGTACTTC. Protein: CASSQDSITWSSYEQYF.